Reported below is one TCR beta chain. The data were obtained in a study of blood T cell repertoires in COVID-19. In the source study's methods: Cell counts per sample came from amplifying reference gene primers. Using immunoSEQ multiplex PCR, the repertoire was profiled, and TCRdb retains in-frame clones only, with some absent. D and trimming come from the DNA, and the V and J calls and clone size come from that table. The table has approximately 290,000 clones, approximately 90% seen once. Seattle-derived patients entered the study during active infection and were followed longitudinally. This receptor was obtained from a woman aged 30 to 39 with COVID-19, enrolled during active disease. Source material: peripheral blood.

CDR3 nucleotides: TGTGCCAGTAGGGGGGGGGAGAGTCAGCCCCAGCATTTT. Protein product: CASRGGESQPQHF. The chain combines TRBV19 with TRBJ1-5; a weak D match, TRBD1 (5 bases). The CDR3 has 13 amino acids. V was clipped by 6 bases and J by 6 bases, with 12 bases between them. The germline V gene has CDR1 LNHDA and CDR2 SQIVND (reference sequence).